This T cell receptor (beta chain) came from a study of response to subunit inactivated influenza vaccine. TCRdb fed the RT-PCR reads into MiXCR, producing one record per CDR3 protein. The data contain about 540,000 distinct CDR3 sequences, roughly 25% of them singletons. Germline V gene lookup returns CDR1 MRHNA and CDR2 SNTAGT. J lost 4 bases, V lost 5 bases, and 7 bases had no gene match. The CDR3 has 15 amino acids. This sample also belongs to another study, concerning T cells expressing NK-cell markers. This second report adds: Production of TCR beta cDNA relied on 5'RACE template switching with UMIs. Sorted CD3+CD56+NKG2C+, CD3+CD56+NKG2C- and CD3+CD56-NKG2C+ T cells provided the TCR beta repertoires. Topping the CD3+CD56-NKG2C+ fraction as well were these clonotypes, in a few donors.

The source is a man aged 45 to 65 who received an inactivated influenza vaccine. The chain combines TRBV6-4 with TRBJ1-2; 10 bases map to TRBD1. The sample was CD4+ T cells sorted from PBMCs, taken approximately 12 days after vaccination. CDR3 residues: CASSTTGGEGYGYTF. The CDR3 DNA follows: TGTGCCAGCAGTACGACAGGGGGCGAGGGCTATGGCTACACCTTC.